Only a few counts were recorded for the clone carrying this T cell receptor beta chain. Its antigen is undetermined. This entry belongs to a study of shared clonotypes between healthy human individuals. The V end lost 7 bases, the J end lost 1 base, and 11 bases lay between the germline ends. This CDR3 is built from 13 residues. In germline, CDR1 is SGDLS, CDR2 YYNGEE. The table came from immunoSEQ multiplex PCR; TCRdb's copy has only in-frame clones and leaves some out. The profile covers more than 400,000 clones, with approximately 78% appearing a single time and about 12% taken by the ten largest. Study-wide points: Few donors restricted represented genetic and exposure-history diversity.

This receptor was obtained from a woman between 40 and 50 years old in good health. Some clones in this sample may be carry-over from other donors' samples. The sample comprised PBMCs. The chain combines TRBV9 with TRBJ1-1; D uncertain. The CDR3 DNA follows: TGTGCCAGCGGAGAACAGTGGAACACTGAAGCTTTCTTT. Translated, it gives CASGEQWNTEAFF.